A single sample is the source of the 7 T cell receptor beta chains below, sequenced in a study of Ad26.COV2.S vaccination and SARS-CoV-2 variants. Assay used: immunoSEQ multiplex PCR; TCRdb lists only in-frame clones, some missing. The sample records 450,000 to 550,000 clones, 89% being singletons. Specified treatment: about 20 received Ad26.COV2.S at low or high dose, single or two shots; several received placebo; per-sample allocation not given. The samples were gathered on day 63 after the first injection of vaccine or placebo. The sample consisted of peripheral blood, taken in a trial of Ad26.COV2.S vaccine versus placebo. The origin of the receptors is a person between 18 and 59 years old who received the Ad26.COV2.S COVID-19 vaccine or a placebo.

The rearrangement uses TRBV19 and TRBJ2-7, with 8 bases matching TRBD1. This CDR3 comprises 17 residues. With 4 bases clipped from V and 2 bases from J, the junction kept 13 bases outside the gene matches. Germline CDR1 is LNHDA and CDR2 is SQIVND (reference sequence). CDR3 loop: CASSRWSGQDGTYEQYF. As DNA, the CDR3 is TGTGCCAGTAGTAGGTGGTCGGGACAGGATGGTACCTACGAGCAGTACTTC.

This rearrangement joins TRBV24-1 to TRBJ1-1; 7 bases line up with TRBD1. This CDR3 spans 13 amino acids. V shed 4 bases and J 6 bases; nucleotides not matched to a gene: 4. Germline V gene data show CDR1 as KGHDR and CDR2 as SFDVKD. This CDR3 reads CATSEGGQPEAFF. In nucleotides, the CDR3 is TGTGCCACCAGTGAAGGGGGACAGCCTGAAGCTTTCTTT.

This clone was detected once. The genes are TRBV6-1 and TRBJ2-4; possibly TRBD2 for D (6 bases). V lost 3 bases and J lost 6, with 9 bases in between. The CDR3 totals 13 residues. CDR1 is MNHNS and CDR2 is SASEGT in the germline V gene. The CDR3 sequence is CASSETGGNIQYF. Written as DNA, the CDR3 is TGTGCCAGCAGTGAGACCGGGGGAAACATTCAGTACTTC.

This chain connects TRBV30 to TRBJ1-5; the D gene is possibly TRBD1 (5 bases). V was shortened by 7 bases and J by 0 bases, with 16 bases between the two germline ends. The CDR3 loop spans 15 amino acids. Per germline, CDR1 GTSNPN and CDR2 SVGIG (reference sequence). The CDR3 protein is CASSGGTYSNQPQHF. In DNA form, the CDR3 reads TGTGCCTCTTCCGGGGGGACTTATAGCAATCAGCCCCAGCATTTT.

J is TRBJ1-1 and V is TRBV7-3, with D hard to call. The V gene's germline CDR1 is SGHTA and CDR2 FQGTGA. This CDR3 region has 13 residues. V was cut by 5 bases and J by 1 base, with 8 bases left in between. The CDR3, as DNA: TGTGCCAGCAGCCAACAGCCGAACACTGAAGCTTTCTTT. Translation: CASSQQPNTEAFF.

The chain recombines TRBV4-3 with TRBJ1-6; TRBD1 is a possible D gene (5 bases). The V end was cut by 5 bases, the J end by 8 bases, with 16 bases between. The CDR3 covers 15 residues. Germline-derived CDR1 and CDR2 are LGHNA and YSLEER. The CDR3 reads CASSALRDVYSPLHF. The DNA for the CDR3 is TGCGCCAGCAGCGCCCTCCGGGACGTCTATTCACCCCTCCACTTT.

This chain connects TRBV19 to TRBJ2-5; D is ambiguous. This CDR3 is 14 amino acids long. The germline V gene has CDR1 LNHDA and CDR2 SQIVND (reference sequence). V dropped 2 bases and J dropped 2 bases, with 9 bases sitting between them. The CDR3 sequence: CASSIWQDQETQYF. The CDR3 coding sequence is TGTGCCAGTAGTATATGGCAGGATCAAGAGACCCAGTACTTC.